A single sample gave rise to the 17 T cell receptor beta chains below, sequenced in a study of T cell clonality in common variable immunodeficiency. Whole-study findings and limits: In common variable immunodeficiency, TCR beta chains reportedly carried fewer deletions and N-nucleotide insertions.

No antigen has been identified for these receptors. Using immunoSEQ multiplex PCR, the repertoire was profiled, and TCRdb retains in-frame clones only, with some absent. The sample yields approximately 20,000 clones, without any singletons. Sequencing used peripheral blood mononuclear cells. These receptors all stem from a human donor with common variable immunodeficiency.

This clone was seen repeatedly, ten times or more. Read data end 3 residues before the CDR3 end; the end is taken from the germline J gene. The chain couples TRBV20-1 to TRBJ2-3; D may be TRBD1 (6 bases). V lost 5 bases to trimming and J lost 4 bases, with 19 bases between them. The CDR3 loop spans 15 amino acids. CDR1 is DFQATT and CDR2 is SNEGSKA in the germline V gene (reference sequence). This CDR3 is CSALQSTGQPDTQYF. CDR3 bases read: TGCAGTGCTTTACAATCTACAGGGCAGCCAGATACG.

As to this clone: The read finishes 3 residues shy of the CDR3 end, and the germline J gene is used to complete it. The V and J genes are TRBV5-5 and TRBJ1-5; D might be TRBD1 (5 bases). Germline V gives CDR1 SGHKS, CDR2 YYEKEE (reference sequence). The CDR3 contains 14 residues. The V end lost 4 bases, the J end lost 7 bases, and 15 bases lay between the germline ends. CDR3 region: CASSPPGTGQPQHF. The sequenced CDR3 bases are TGTGCCAGCAGCCCCCCCGGGACTGGGCAGCCC.

The sample holds many counts of this clone. The DNA ends 3 residues before the CDR3 does, and the rest of the CDR3 is filled in from the germline J gene. V is TRBV10-3 and J is TRBJ2-7, with 9 bases matching TRBD2. The CDR3 is made up of 16 amino acids. The germline V gene has CDR1 ENHRY and CDR2 SYGVKD. The ends lost 4 bases at V and 0 bases at J; junction bases unmatched: 7. The DNA read from the CDR3 is TGTGCCATCAGTGGTCTAGCGGGATCATACTCCTACGAG. This gives the protein CAISGLAGSYSYE. The entire CDR3 sequence reads CAISGLAGSYSYEQYF.

On this clone: The read is 3 residues too short to cover the CDR3 end, so that end is filled in from the germline J gene. The V gene is TRBV4-2, the J gene TRBJ2-7; 12 bases are a match to TRBD2. J was trimmed by 4 bases and V by 3 bases; bases with no gene match: 10. Germline lookup yields CDR1 LGHNA and CDR2 YNFKEQ. This CDR3 has 17 amino acids. The CDR3 loop reads CASSQEGLAGGIYEQYF. The CDR3 DNA, read in part, is TGTGCCAGCAGCCAGGAGGGGCTAGCGGGAGGGATTTACGAG.

The sample holds many counts of this clone. The read ends 3 residues shy of where the CDR3 ends; the end is completed using the germline J gene. This chain connects TRBV20-1 to TRBJ2-7; D uncertain. CDR3 length: 12 amino acids. Germline V gene data show CDR1 as DFQATT and CDR2 as SNEGSKA (reference sequence). Trimming took off 4 bases at V and 0 bases at J, with 7 bases between the two ends. CDR3 sequence reads: CSANGASYEQYF. The sequenced part of the CDR3 DNA is TGCAGTGCTAACGGTGCCTCCTACGAG.

At least ten counts were recorded for this clone. The read falls 3 residues short of the CDR3 end, and the missing part is taken from the germline J gene. The J gene is TRBJ2-1, the V gene TRBV4-2; 9 nucleotides agree with TRBD2. This CDR3 is 16 amino acids long. The junction had 4 bases not matched to a gene; V was cut back by 0 bases and J by 4 bases. Germline CDR1 LGHNA, CDR2 YNFKEQ. CDR3 bases read: TGTGCCAGCAGCCAAGATGCGCTAGCGGGGTACAATGAG. Translated: CASSQDALAGYNE. Given in full, the CDR3 is CASSQDALAGYNEQFF.

This clone was observed many times. The read falls 3 residues short of the CDR3 end, and the missing part is taken from the germline J gene. V gene TRBV18 combines with J gene TRBJ1-3; TRBD1 matches at 8 bases. Germline trimming cut 3 bases from V and 0 bases from J; bases unmatched to any gene: 4. The CDR3 contains 16 residues. CDR1 and CDR2 (germline): KGHSH, LQKENI. This chain's CDR3 is CASSPTGGISGNTIYF. The CDR3 bases that were read are TGTGCCAGCTCACCCACAGGGGGTATCTCTGGAAACACC.

This clone was seen only a few times. The sequence runs out 3 residues before the end of the CDR3; the remainder is reconstructed from the germline J gene. The chain uses TRBV19 and TRBJ2-3; perhaps TRBD2 as D (5 bases). The CDR3 is 13 residues long. V dropped 7 bases and J dropped 2 bases, with 10 bases sitting between them. Germline CDR1 and CDR2: LNHDA and SQIVND (reference sequence). The CDR3 region is CASITRVTDTQYF. The sequenced CDR3 bases are TGTGCCAGTATTACTAGGGTCACAGATACG.

Many counts were recorded for this clone. The read finishes 3 residues shy of the CDR3 end, and the germline J gene is used to complete it. The V and J genes are TRBV5-1 and TRBJ2-5; 12 bases align to TRBD2. The CDR3 sequence is 19 residues long. Per germline, CDR1 SGHRS and CDR2 YFSETQ. Germline trimming cut 4 bases from V and 5 bases from J; bases unmatched to any gene: 18. CDR3 bases read: TGCGCCAGCAGCCAGGGACCTACTAGCGGGAGGCCGACGGGGGAGACC. This codes for CASSQGPTSGRPTGET. The complete CDR3 protein is CASSQGPTSGRPTGETQYF.

This clone was counted at least ten times. Read data end 3 residues before the CDR3 end; the end is taken from the germline J gene. The J gene is TRBJ2-7, the V gene TRBV19; TRBD2 matches 8 bases. Germline trimming cut 9 bases from V and 4 bases from J; bases unmatched to any gene: 14. This CDR3 is built from 15 residues. CDR1 is LNHDA, CDR2 SQIVND, per germline (reference sequence). CDR3 sequence reads: CASQSRAGDGYEQYF. The covered CDR3 bases are TGTGCCAGCCAGTCGAGAGCGGGAGACGGTTACGAG.

This clone was counted many times. The observed sequence ends 3 residues before the CDR3 terminus, with the missing tail filled in from the germline J gene. The chain links TRBV10-1 to TRBJ2-7; TRBD2 aligns across 8 bases. J was trimmed by 6 bases and V by 9 bases; bases with no gene match: 7. Germline V gives CDR1 WNHNN, CDR2 SYGVQD (reference sequence). CDR3 length: 12 amino acids. Here the CDR3 reads CASQAGDGEQYF. CDR3 DNA, as far as it was read: TGCGCCAGTCAAGCGGGAGACGGCGAG.

This clone was picked up many times. The read is 3 residues too short to cover the CDR3 end, so that end is filled in from the germline J gene. This chain joins TRBV20-1 and TRBJ1-5, with D perhaps matching TRBD1 (5 bases). Germline-derived CDR1 and CDR2 are DFQATT and SNEGSKA (reference sequence). V shed 1 base and J shed 2 bases, with 9 bases lying between them. The CDR3 totals 14 residues. The CDR3 protein is CSARGGGGNQPQHF. The sequenced CDR3 bases are TGCAGTGCTAGAGGTGGGGGGGGCAATCAGCCC.

By sample share, this clone is medium-sized. The CDR3 bases that were read are TGTGCCTGGAGTGTCGGGGAGAACTATGGC. Amino acids: CAWSVGENYG. The entire CDR3 protein reads CAWSVGENYGYTF. The chain joins TRBV30 to TRBJ1-2; D remains unclear. The DNA ends 3 residues before the CDR3 does, and the rest of the CDR3 is filled in from the germline J gene. The ends were cut back, 0 bases at V and 2 bases at J, with 7 bases in the middle. The CDR3 totals 13 residues. Per germline, CDR1 GTSNPN and CDR2 SVGIG (reference sequence). Together with reference TRBV30 and TRBJ1-2, the CDR3 gives the full variable domain: SQTIHQWPATLVQPVGSPLSLECTVEGTSNPNLYWYRQAAGRGLQLLFYSVGIGQISSEVPQNLSASRPQDRQFILSSKKLLLSDSGFYLCAWSVGENYGYTFGSGTRLTVV.

About this clone itself: The read terminates 3 residues before the CDR3 end, so the remaining end is supplied by the germline J gene. V and J are TRBV6-2 or TRBV6-3 and TRBJ1-2, with a possible D match to TRBD1 (6 bases). This CDR3 has 14 residues. Trimming cost V 4 bases and J 6 bases, with 15 bases left between them. Germline V gene sequence: CDR1 MNHEY, CDR2 SVGEGT. The CDR3: CASSSDRSYDGYTF. The part of the CDR3 DNA that was read is TGTGCCAGCAGTTCAGACAGGAGCTACGATGGC.

This clone was counted many times. The read ends 3 residues before the CDR3 terminus; that terminus is restored from the germline J gene. The chain employs TRBV20-1 and TRBJ1-1, with unresolved D. The V gene's germline CDR1 is DFQATT and CDR2 SNEGSKA (reference sequence). The V end lost 3 bases, the J end lost 4 bases, and 12 bases lay between the germline ends. This CDR3 is built from 13 residues. The CDR3 region is CSASGSWATEAFF. CDR3 DNA (partial): TGCAGTGCTAGCGGTTCCTGGGCCACTGAA.

This clone was counted at least ten times. The read gets to within 3 residues of the CDR3 end, and the germline J gene fills in the rest. The V and J genes are TRBV7-6 and TRBJ2-7; 7 nucleotides line up with TRBD2. From germline, CDR1 is SGHVS and CDR2 FNYEAQ. The CDR3 loop spans 15 amino acids. The J segment lost 5 bases and the V segment lost 4 bases, leaving 11 bases of the junction unmatched. The CDR3 here is CASSSSRTSSDEQYF. The sequenced part of the CDR3 DNA is TGTGCCAGCAGCTCCTCACGGACTAGTTCCGACGAG.

In this sample, this clone turned up many times. This chain's CDR3 is CASSLGTYYGYTF. CDR3 DNA, as far as it was read: TGTGCCAGCAGCTTAGGGACATACTATGGC. The chain carries TRBV7-9 and TRBJ1-2; maybe TRBD1 (5 bases). With the read ending 3 residues before the CDR3 end, the germline J gene is used to fill in that end. The V end lost 1 base, the J end lost 3 bases, and 6 bases lay between the germline ends. There are 13 residues in the CDR3. Germline V gives CDR1 SEHNR, CDR2 FQNEAQ (reference sequence).